The TCR beta chain described here comes from a study of blood T cell repertoires in COVID-19. About the study: COVID-19 samples collected from the United States, Italy and Spain covered acute and convalescent phases. PBMCs, B-cell-depleted T cells, or T cells provided the cDNA or gDNA that made up the material.

Germline CDR1 reads SQVTM; CDR2 reads ANQGSEA. The trim removed 7 bases at V and 3 bases at J, leaving 11 bases unmatched. The CDR3 extends over 15 amino acids. Study processing details: It was from reference gene primer amplification that nucleated cell counts were estimated. Generated by immunoSEQ multiplex PCR, the TCRdb table keeps only in-frame clones and is missing some. V and J calls and clone size come straight from that table; D and trimming were deduced from the DNA. The profile shows tens of thousands of clones, more than 75% of them singletons. The sequence derives from a human donor in a cohort sampled during active COVID-19. The specimen sequenced was peripheral blood. This rearrangement joins TRBV29-1 to TRBJ2-3; TRBD2 agrees at 9 bases. The CDR3 coding sequence is TGCAGCGCCCCCCCCGGGACTAGCAGTACAGATACGCAGTATTTT. Protein sequence: CSAPPGTSSTDTQYF.